The 3 T cell receptor beta chains below were found in one sample sequenced in a study of blood T cell repertoires in COVID-19. Libraries were prepared by immunoSEQ multiplex PCR; TCRdb keeps only in-frame clonotypes and omits some of them. The sample shows approximately 350,000 clones, around 83% of them seen only once. Sequencing was done on a sample of peripheral blood. These TCRs come from a man aged 25 to 40 with active or convalescent COVID-19.

A few counts support this clone. This chain joins TRBV6-6 and TRBJ2-7; D gene ambiguous. Germline V gene lookup returns CDR1 MNHNY and CDR2 SVGAGI (reference sequence). This CDR3 has 12 amino acids. Trimming removed 5 bases from V and 6 bases from J, with 11 bases in between. CDR3 in DNA: TGTGCCAGCAGTCAGAAGCCGGGCGAGCAGTACTTC. It is translated as CASSQKPGEQYF.

This rearrangement joins TRBV9 to TRBJ1-2, with 8 bases lining up with TRBD1. J was trimmed by 0 bases and V by 0 bases; bases with no gene match: 4. Germline-derived CDR1 and CDR2 are SGDLS and YYNGEE. CDR3 size: 16 residues. CDR3 sequence reads: CASSVDGQGSNYGYTF. The CDR3 region has the DNA TGTGCCAGCAGCGTAGACGGACAGGGCTCTAACTATGGCTACACCTTC.

This chain uses TRBV2 with TRBJ1-2; the D gene is possibly TRBD1 (6 bases). Deletions cut 6 bases from V and 4 bases from J, with 12 bases between. CDR3 length: 13 residues. Germline V CDR1 and CDR2: SNHLY, FYNNEI. CDR3 sequence (DNA): TGTGCCAGCAGGGGCGCAGGGGCCTATGGCTACACCTTC. Translated, it gives CASRGAGAYGYTF.